This TCR beta chain was documented in a study of CD8 T cells in ankylosing spondylitis. TCR beta libraries were made by quantitative 5'-RACE with molecular barcodes. Each CDR3 protein gets one entry after TCRdb re-called the 5' RACE reads with MiXCR. The profile shows 150,000 to 200,000 distinct CDR3 sequences, approximately 20% of them singletons. Whole-study results and caveats: Enrichment of disease-linked clones was reportedly significant in matched ankylosing spondylitis synovial fluid.

This clonotype was seen only a few times. Its matching antigen is unknown. The J segment lost 0 bases and the V segment lost 3 bases, leaving 10 bases of the junction unmatched. CDR3 size: 20 residues. Looked up from germline, CDR1 is KGHDR and CDR2 is SFDVKD. The V and J genes are TRBV24-1 and TRBJ2-6, with 10 bases that match TRBD1. What was sequenced was blood, either unsorted or a sorted T cell fraction (not recorded which). The source of this sequence is a male donor with ankylosing spondylitis or in good health (not recorded which). The DNA of the CDR3 is TGTGCCACCAGTGATGAGAACGGACAGGGGGAATCCTCTGGGGCCAACGTCCTGACTTTC. Residues: CATSDENGQGESSGANVLTF.